Each of the 10 T cell receptor beta chains below was sequenced from the same sample in a study of blood T cell repertoires in COVID-19. Sequencing was performed with immunoSEQ multiplex PCR; in TCRdb, only in-frame clones are kept and a portion is missing. The table has 200,000 to 250,000 clones, less than 90% seen once. The material sequenced was peripheral blood. Receptors originate from a woman between 45 and 65 years old with acute or convalescent COVID-19.

The chain joins TRBV19 to TRBJ1-2; D not resolved. The ends were cut back, 1 base at V and 4 bases at J, with 16 bases in the middle. The CDR3 loop spans 16 amino acids. Germline V gives CDR1 LNHDA, CDR2 SQIVND (reference sequence). CDR3 amino acids: CASSIGGEQPLYGYTF. CDR3 sequence (DNA): TGTGCCAGTAGTATAGGTGGCGAACAGCCCCTCTATGGCTACACCTTC.

The chain is built from TRBV6-2 or TRBV6-3 and TRBJ2-5; TRBD1 agrees at 10 bases. The germline gives CDR1 MNHEY, CDR2 SVGEGT. V shed 5 bases, J shed 3 bases, and the junction held 3 bases outside the gene matches. The CDR3 runs to 14 residues. The CDR3 region is CASSDGQGEETQYF. Here the CDR3 DNA reads TGTGCCAGCAGTGACGGACAGGGGGAAGAGACCCAGTACTTC.

The V call is TRBV29-1, the J call TRBJ1-2; D gene unclear. The CDR3 spans 13 residues. V dropped 6 bases and J dropped 1 base, with 12 bases sitting between them. Per germline, CDR1 SQVTM and CDR2 ANQGSEA. CDR3 loop: CSVSTAGNYGYTF. In DNA, the CDR3 is TGCAGCGTGTCCACAGCGGGTAACTATGGCTACACCTTC.

The chain joins TRBV10-3 to TRBJ1-5; no clear D. CDR1 ENHRY and CDR2 SYGVKD come from the germline V gene. Trimming left V 3 bases short and J 6 bases short, with 9 bases between. The CDR3 covers 13 residues. This chain's CDR3 is CAISEIRGQPQHF. The CDR3 DNA sequence: TGTGCCATCAGTGAAATAAGAGGTCAGCCCCAGCATTTT.

This chain connects TRBV19 to TRBJ1-2, with TRBD1 as a possible D gene (5 bases). This CDR3 contains 14 residues. The V gene's germline CDR1 is LNHDA and CDR2 SQIVND (reference sequence). Trimming took off 3 bases at V and 8 bases at J, with 16 bases between the two ends. CDR3 nucleotide sequence: TGTGCCAGTAGTATTTTTGGGGCGGCATGGGGCTACACCTTC. Protein product: CASSIFGAAWGYTF.

The V gene is TRBV30, the J gene TRBJ1-4; 7 bases fit TRBD1. CDR1 GTSNPN and CDR2 SVGIG come from the germline V gene (reference sequence). V was pared by 1 base and J by 5 bases, with 4 bases of the junction left unmatched. This CDR3 comprises 14 residues. The CDR3 DNA sequence: TGTGCCTGGAGTGGCGGGACAGCGAATGAAAAACTGTTTTTT. Its protein product is CAWSGGTANEKLFF. Using reference TRBV30 and TRBJ1-4 for the parts outside the CDR3, the full variable domain is SQTIHQWPATLVQPVGSPLSLECTVEGTSNPNLYWYRQAAGRGLQLLFYSVGIGQISSEVPQNLSASRPQDRQFILSSKKLLLSDSGFYLCAWSGGTANEKLFFGSGTQLSVL.

This chain links TRBV7-2 with TRBJ1-1; 7 positions agree with TRBD1. Germline lookup yields CDR1 SGHTA and CDR2 FQGNSA. V shed 4 bases and J 5 bases; nucleotides not matched to a gene: 7. The CDR3 has 14 amino acids. The CDR3 is CASSSGGYATEAFF. CDR3 coding DNA: TGTGCCAGCAGCTCAGGGGGTTATGCGACTGAAGCTTTCTTT.

The chain carries TRBV4-1 and TRBJ2-5, with 8 bases aligning to TRBD2. The CDR3 is 16 amino acids. Germline CDR1 MGHRA, CDR2 YSYEKL. Unmatched junction bases numbered 11, after V lost 3 bases and J lost 5 bases. CDR3 region: CASSHLPAGVFETQYF. The CDR3 DNA reads as TGCGCCAGCAGCCACCTCCCAGCGGGAGTTTTTGAGACCCAGTACTTC.

The chain is built from TRBV27 and TRBJ1-5; unclear D gene. The CDR3 is 18 residues long. V was cut by 0 bases and J by 2 bases, with 17 bases left in between. Germline CDR1 MNHEY, CDR2 SMNVEV (reference sequence). This chain's CDR3 is CASSLSPPRPAGNQPQHF. CDR3 sequence (DNA): TGTGCCAGCAGTTTATCCCCCCCGAGACCTGCGGGCAATCAGCCCCAGCATTTT.

CDR3 DNA sequence: TGTGCCAGCAGCTTGTCCCCCCTCATTCAGGGGGAGGCCGGGGAGCTGTTTTTT. Translation: CASSLSPLIQGEAGELFF. The rearrangement links TRBV5-5 to TRBJ2-2; D might be TRBD1 (7 bases). V lost 1 base to trimming and J lost 6 bases, with 22 bases between them. CDR3 length: 18 amino acids. Germline CDR1 SGHKS, CDR2 YYEKEE (reference sequence).